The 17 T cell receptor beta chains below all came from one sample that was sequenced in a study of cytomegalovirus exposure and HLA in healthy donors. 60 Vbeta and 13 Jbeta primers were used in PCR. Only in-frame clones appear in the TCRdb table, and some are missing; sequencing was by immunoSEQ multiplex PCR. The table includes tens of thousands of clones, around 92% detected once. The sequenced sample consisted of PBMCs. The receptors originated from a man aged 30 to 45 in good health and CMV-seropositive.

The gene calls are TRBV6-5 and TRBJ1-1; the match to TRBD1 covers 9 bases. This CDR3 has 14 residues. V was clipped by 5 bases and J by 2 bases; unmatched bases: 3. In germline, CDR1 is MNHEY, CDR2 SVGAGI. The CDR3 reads CASSRDRANTEAFF. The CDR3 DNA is TGTGCCAGCAGTCGGGACAGGGCCAACACTGAAGCTTTCTTT.

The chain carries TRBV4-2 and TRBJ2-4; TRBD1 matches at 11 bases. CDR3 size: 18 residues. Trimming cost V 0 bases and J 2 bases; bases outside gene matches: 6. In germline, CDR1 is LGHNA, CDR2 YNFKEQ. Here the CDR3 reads CASSQDIGQGAPKNIQYF. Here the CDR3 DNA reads TGTGCCAGCAGCCAAGATATCGGACAGGGGGCTCCCAAAAACATTCAGTACTTC.

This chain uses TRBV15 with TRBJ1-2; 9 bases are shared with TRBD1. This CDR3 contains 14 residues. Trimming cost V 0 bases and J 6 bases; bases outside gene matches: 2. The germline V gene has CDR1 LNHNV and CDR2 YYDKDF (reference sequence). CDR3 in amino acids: CATSREGTGHGYTF. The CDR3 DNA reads TGTGCCACCAGCAGAGAGGGGACAGGGCATGGCTACACCTTC.

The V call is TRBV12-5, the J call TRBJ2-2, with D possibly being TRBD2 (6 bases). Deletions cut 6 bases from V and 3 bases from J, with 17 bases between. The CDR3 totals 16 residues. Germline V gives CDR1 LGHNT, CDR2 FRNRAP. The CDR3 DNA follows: TGTGCTAGTGGGAAGGGCTCTAGCGCCCACACCGGGGAGCTGTTTTTT. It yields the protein CASGKGSSAHTGELFF.

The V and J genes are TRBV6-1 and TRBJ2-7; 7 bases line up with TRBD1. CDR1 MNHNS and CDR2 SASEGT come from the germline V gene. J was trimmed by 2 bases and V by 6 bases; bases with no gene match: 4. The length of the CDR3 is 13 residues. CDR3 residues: CASSGQATYEQYF. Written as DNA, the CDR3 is TGTGCCAGCAGCGGACAGGCGACCTACGAGCAGTACTTC.

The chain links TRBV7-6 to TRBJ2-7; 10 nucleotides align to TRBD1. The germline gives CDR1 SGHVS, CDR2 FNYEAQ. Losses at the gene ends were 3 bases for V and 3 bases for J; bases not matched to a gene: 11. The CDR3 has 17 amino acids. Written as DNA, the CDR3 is TGTGCCAGCAGCTTGAGTCCCGGGACAGGGGAGAACTACGAGCAGTACTTC. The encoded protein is CASSLSPGTGENYEQYF.

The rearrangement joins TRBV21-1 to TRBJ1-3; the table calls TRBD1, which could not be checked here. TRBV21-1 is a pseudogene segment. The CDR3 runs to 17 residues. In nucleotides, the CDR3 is TGTGCCAGCAGCACCACCGACGACAGGGTGCTTGGAAACACCATATATTTT. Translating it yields CASSTTDDRVLGNTIYF.

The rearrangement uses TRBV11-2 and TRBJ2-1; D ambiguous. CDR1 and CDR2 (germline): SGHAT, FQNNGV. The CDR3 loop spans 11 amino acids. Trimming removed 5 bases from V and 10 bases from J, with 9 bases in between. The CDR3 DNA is TGTGCCAGCAGCCTCCTGGCAGAGCAGTTCTTC. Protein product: CASSLLAEQFF.

CDR3 DNA: TGCAGTGCCGCTTCGGAGGACGAGCAGTACTTC. Residues: CSAASEDEQYF. V gene TRBV20-1 combines with J gene TRBJ2-7; D is perhaps TRBD2 (5 bases). CDR3 length: 11 amino acids. The V gene's germline CDR1 is DFQATT and CDR2 SNEGSKA (reference sequence). The ends were cut back, 6 bases at V and 5 bases at J, with 11 bases in the middle.

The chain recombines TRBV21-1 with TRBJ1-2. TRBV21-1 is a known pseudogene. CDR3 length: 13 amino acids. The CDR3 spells CASSAHCLSGYTF. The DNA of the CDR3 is TGTGCCAGCAGCGCCCACTGCCTTAGTGGCTACACCTTC.

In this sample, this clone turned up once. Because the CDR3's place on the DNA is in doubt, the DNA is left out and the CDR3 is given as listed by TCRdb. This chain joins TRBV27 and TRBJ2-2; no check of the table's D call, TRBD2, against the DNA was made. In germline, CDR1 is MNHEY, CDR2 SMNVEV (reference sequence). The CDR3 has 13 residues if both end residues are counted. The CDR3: CASSSSNTGELFF.

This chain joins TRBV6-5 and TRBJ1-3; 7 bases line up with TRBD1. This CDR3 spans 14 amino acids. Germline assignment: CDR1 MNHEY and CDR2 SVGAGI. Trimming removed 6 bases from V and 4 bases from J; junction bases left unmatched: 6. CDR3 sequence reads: CASSTRGRGNTIYF. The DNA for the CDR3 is TGTGCCAGCAGCACCAGGGGGAGAGGAAACACCATATATTTT.

DNA of the CDR3: TGCGCCAGCAGCTTGTCCCGGACTAGCGGGACCGCCTGGGATGAGCAGTTCTTC. Residues: CASSLSRTSGTAWDEQFF. The chain carries TRBV5-1 and TRBJ2-1, with 12 bases matching TRBD2. V shed 1 base, J shed 8 bases, and the junction held 13 bases outside the gene matches. The germline V gene has CDR1 SGHRS and CDR2 YFSETQ. The CDR3 is 18 amino acids.

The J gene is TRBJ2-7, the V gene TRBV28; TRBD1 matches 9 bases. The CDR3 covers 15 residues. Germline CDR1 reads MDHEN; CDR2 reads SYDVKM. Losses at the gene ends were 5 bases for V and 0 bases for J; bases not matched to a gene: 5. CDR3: CASSQQGAGSYEQYF. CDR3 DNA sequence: TGTGCCAGCAGTCAACAGGGGGCGGGCTCCTACGAGCAGTACTTC.

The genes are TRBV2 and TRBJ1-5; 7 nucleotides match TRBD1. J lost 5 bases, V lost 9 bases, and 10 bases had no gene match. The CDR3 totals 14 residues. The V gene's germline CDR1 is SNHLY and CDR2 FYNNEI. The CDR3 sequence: CARGGAWTHQPQHF. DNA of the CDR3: TGTGCCAGAGGGGGCGCCTGGACCCATCAGCCCCAGCATTTT.

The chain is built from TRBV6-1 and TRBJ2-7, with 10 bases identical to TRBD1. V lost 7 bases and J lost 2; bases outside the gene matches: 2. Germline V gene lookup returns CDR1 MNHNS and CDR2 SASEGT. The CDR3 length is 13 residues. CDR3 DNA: TGTGCCAGCAAGGGGACAGGGGCCTACGAGCAGTACTTC. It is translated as CASKGTGAYEQYF.

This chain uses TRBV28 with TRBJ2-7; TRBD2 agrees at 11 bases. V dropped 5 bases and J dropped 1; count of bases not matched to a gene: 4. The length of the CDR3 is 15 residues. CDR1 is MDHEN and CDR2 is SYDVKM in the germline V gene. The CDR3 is CASSPWTSGSYEQYF. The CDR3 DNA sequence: TGTGCCAGCAGTCCCTGGACTAGCGGGTCCTACGAGCAGTACTTC.